Listed below are T cell receptor beta chains from one sample, sequenced in a study of blood T cell repertoires in COVID-19. TCRdb keeps only in-frame clones here, not all; method: immunoSEQ multiplex PCR. The table has under 150,000 clones, 75% to 90% seen once. The sequenced sample was PBMCs or T cells enriched from blood (not recorded which). Receptor source: a man aged 25 to 40 who had recovered from COVID-19. Both conserved end residues are part of each CDR3. A D gene is named only where the DNA matches it firmly. Clone size is given for some rows only: seen once, a few or many times, or a class if the clone is expanded.

d_gene,v_gene,j_gene,abundance,CDR3nt,CDR3aa
NA,TRBV19,TRBJ1-1,NA,TGTGCCAGTAGGGTGGCCGGGGACACTGAAGCTTTCTTT,CASRVAGDTEAFF
NA,TRBV6-5,TRBJ2-2,NA,TGTGCCAGCAGTTTAACAGGGCAAAACACCGGGGAGCTGTTTTTT,CASSLTGQNTGELFF
TRBD1,TRBV30,TRBJ1-6,NA,TGTGCCTGGAGTCAAACAGGGGATGCCTATAATTCACCCCTCCACTTT,CAWSQTGDAYNSPLHF
TRBD1,TRBV27,TRBJ2-2,NA,TGTGCCAGCAGAACCCGGGACAGGGCCTCCGGGGAGCTGTTTTTT,CASRTRDRASGELFF
TRBD1,TRBV6-5,TRBJ1-1,once,TGTGCCAGCAGTTACTCAGGGGGCCGCAAAGCTTTCTTT,CASSYSGGRKAFF
NA,TRBV27,TRBJ1-5,NA,TGTGCCAGCAGTTTCCAGGAGGGGCCCTCCAATCAGCCCCAGCATTTT,CASSFQEGPSNQPQHF
TRBD2,TRBV9,TRBJ2-3,NA,TGTGCCAGCAGCTTCCTGCCGGGGGGGCAAGGTGCAGATACGCAGTATTTT,CASSFLPGGQGADTQYF
TRBD2,TRBV27,TRBJ2-7,NA,TGTGCCAGCAGTGGGAAGATAGCGGGAGGGAGCTCCTACGAGCAGTACTTC,CASSGKIAGGSSYEQYF
NA,TRBV5-1,TRBJ1-4,NA,TGCGCCAGCAGCTTGCCCGGGGGTTTAAATGAAAAACTGTTTTTT,CASSLPGGLNEKLFF
TRBD2,TRBV9,TRBJ2-5,NA,TGTGCCAGCAGCGTAGATAGCGGGAAAGAGACCCAGTACTTC,CASSVDSGKETQYF
TRBD2,TRBV2,TRBJ2-5,NA,TGTGCCAGCTCCCCCCTAGCGGAAGAGACCCAGTACTTC,CASSPLAEETQYF
NA,TRBV11-2,TRBJ1-2,once,TGTGCCAGCAGTTTGAGCGATGGCTACACCTTC,CASSLSDGYTF
NA,TRBV6-5,TRBJ1-5,once,TGTGCCAGCAGCGTACAGGGAAATCAGCCCCAGCATTTT,CASSVQGNQPQHF
TRBD1,TRBV6-4,TRBJ1-5,NA,TGTGCCAGCAGTGCAGGGGGGTCTAGCAATCAGCCCCAGCATTTT,CASSAGGSSNQPQHF